The sequence of this T cell receptor (beta chain) was determined in a study of beta chain features in type 1 diabetes. Remarks on this clone: Its antigen is as yet unknown.

Notes on the study in general: A possible short-template PCR bias applies equally to patients and controls.

The investigators reverse transcribed all of the isolated RNA, so they sequenced expressed TCRB transcripts. Libraries were prepared by immunoSEQ multiplex PCR; TCRdb keeps only in-frame clonotypes and omits some of them. Here the sample spans about 290,000 clones, about 7.8% being singletons. Trimming took 6 bases from V and 0 from J, leaving 18 bases between them. The CDR3 is made up of 16 amino acids. In germline, CDR1 is ENHRY, CDR2 SYGVKD. The sequence derives from a young woman in good health. V is TRBV10-3 and J is TRBJ2-7; D may be TRBD1 (5 bases). What was sequenced was central memory CD4+ T cells from blood. CDR3 amino acids: CAISPTSHRSSYEQYF. DNA of the CDR3: TGTGCCATCAGCCCTACTTCCCACAGGAGCTCCTACGAGCAGTACTTC.